This TCR beta chain was observed in a study of cytomegalovirus exposure and HLA in healthy donors. The study's findings and limits: Per published reports, the classifier diagnosed cytomegalovirus status with high specificity and sensitivity. A few CMV-associated chains were confirmed in vitro to be specific for CMV antigens. Among TCR sequences, most were rare, though some public TCRs appeared in many donors. The study put 160 or so TCR beta chains on its list as cytomegalovirus-associated.

Regarding this clone: Its target is unknown.

Measured with immunoSEQ multiplex PCR; TCRdb has only the in-frame clones, and not every one. The table has around 220,000 clones, roughly 88% seen once; the top ten hold 2.9%. This CDR3 spans 15 amino acids. Trimming took off 5 bases at V and 0 bases at J, with 13 bases between the two ends. Germline V gives CDR1 LNHDA, CDR2 SQIVND (reference sequence). Sequencing input: PBMCs. The chain combines TRBV19 with TRBJ1-1, with a weak D call TRBD1 (5 bases). The sequence came from a woman aged 18-29 years in good health and CMV-seronegative. CDR3 bases: TGTGCCAGTAGTGCTCCAGGGATTATGAACACTGAAGCTTTCTTT. This encodes CASSAPGIMNTEAFF.